This T cell receptor beta chain was sequenced during a study of blood T cell repertoires in COVID-19. Background on the study: Researchers got acute and convalescent COVID-19 samples from the United States, Italy and Spain.

In Seattle, patients joined the study during active infection and were tracked longitudinally. TCRdb's table, derived via immunoSEQ multiplex PCR, lists solely in-frame clones and lacks some. The sample contains some 170,000 clones, 85% to 90% of which appear only once. The CDR3 totals 13 residues. With 3 bases removed from V and 5 bases from J, the gap between germline ends came to 7 bases. This clone appeared once. The TCR comes from a woman in her 70s with COVID-19, enrolled during active disease. Sequenced input: peripheral blood. The chain combines TRBV12-3 or TRBV12-4 with TRBJ2-2; weak D call: TRBD1 (5 bases). This CDR3 is CASSFAGTGELFF. The CDR3 bases are TGTGCCAGCAGTTTCGCAGGGACCGGGGAGCTGTTTTTT.